Included here is one T cell receptor (beta chain) sequence, with context. This sample is drawn from a study of blood T cell repertoires in COVID-19. In the original workflow: Cell counts per sample came from amplifying reference gene primers. Method: immunoSEQ multiplex PCR; TCRdb's copy keeps in-frame clones and lacks some. V and J calls and clone size are given by that table; D and trimming were obtained from the DNA. The sample comprises about 280,000 clones, around 90% of which are singletons, and 2% to 2.5% rests with the top ten. The CDR3 has 19 amino acids. The trim removed 4 bases at V and 3 bases at J, leaving 11 bases unmatched. Germline values: CDR1 MNHEY, CDR2 SVGEGT.

V and J are TRBV6-2 or TRBV6-3 and TRBJ2-4, with 14 bases aligning to TRBD2. The origin of this receptor is a woman aged 45-65 years who had recovered from COVID-19. Input material: peripheral blood. The CDR3 spells CASSFLTSGGALDKNIQYF. CDR3 sequence (DNA): TGTGCCAGCAGTTTCTTGACTAGCGGGGGGGCCTTAGACAAAAACATTCAGTACTTC.